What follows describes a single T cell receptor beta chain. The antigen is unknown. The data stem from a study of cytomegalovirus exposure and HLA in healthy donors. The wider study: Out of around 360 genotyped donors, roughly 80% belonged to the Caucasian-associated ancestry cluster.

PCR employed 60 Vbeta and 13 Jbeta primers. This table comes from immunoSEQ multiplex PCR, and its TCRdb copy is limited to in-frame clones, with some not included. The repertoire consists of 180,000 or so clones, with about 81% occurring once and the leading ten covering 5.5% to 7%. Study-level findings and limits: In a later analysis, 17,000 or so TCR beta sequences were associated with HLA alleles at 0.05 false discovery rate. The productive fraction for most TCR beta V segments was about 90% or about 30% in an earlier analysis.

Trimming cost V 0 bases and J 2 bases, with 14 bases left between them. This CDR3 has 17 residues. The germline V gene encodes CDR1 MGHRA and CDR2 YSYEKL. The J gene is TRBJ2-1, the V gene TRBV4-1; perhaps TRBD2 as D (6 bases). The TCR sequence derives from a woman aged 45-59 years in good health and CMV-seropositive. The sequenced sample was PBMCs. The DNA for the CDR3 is TGCGCCAGCAGCCAAGAAAGGAGGGGTCCGGCCTACAATGAGCAGTTCTTC. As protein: CASSQERRGPAYNEQFF.